The 25 T cell receptor beta chains in this list originate from one sample, sequenced in a study of blood T cell repertoires in COVID-19. Assay used: immunoSEQ multiplex PCR; TCRdb lists only in-frame clones, some missing. The sample holds approximately 250,000 clones, around 89% seen once. Sequenced input: PBMCs or T cells enriched from blood (not recorded which). These receptors were obtained from a middle-aged woman with acute COVID-19.

V gene TRBV5-1 combines with J gene TRBJ1-2, with D maybe TRBD1 (6 bases). Germline assignment: CDR1 SGHRS and CDR2 YFSETQ. V was cut by 5 bases and J by 8 bases, with 16 bases left in between. The CDR3 is made up of 13 amino acids. CDR3 sequence: CASSLTGVGGYTF. The CDR3 DNA is TGCGCCAGCAGTCTGACAGGTGTCGGGGGCTACACCTTC.

This clone was recorded a few times. The gene calls are TRBV9 and TRBJ1-1, with 7 bases fitting TRBD1. V was pared by 0 bases and J by 4 bases, with 6 bases of the junction left unmatched. Germline V CDR1 and CDR2: SGDLS, YYNGEE. CDR3 length equals 15 residues. Here the CDR3 DNA reads TGTGCCAGCAGCGTAGACGGACAGGAGACCACTGAAGCTTTCTTT. It specifies CASSVDGQETTEAFF.

The chain combines TRBV5-1 with TRBJ1-6; 7 bases line up with TRBD1. Germline values: CDR1 SGHRS, CDR2 YFSETQ. This CDR3 is built from 16 residues. V lost 3 bases to trimming and J lost 7 bases; unmatched junction nucleotides: 10. The CDR3 DNA follows: TGCGCCAGCAGCTCAACAACCGGGACAGAAAATTCACCCCTCCACTTT. As protein: CASSSTTGTENSPLHF.

J is TRBJ1-4 and V is TRBV30; D is perhaps TRBD1 (5 bases). Deletions cut 4 bases from V and 7 bases from J, with 16 bases between. The CDR3 is 14 amino acids. From germline, CDR1 is GTSNPN and CDR2 SVGIG (reference sequence). The CDR3 DNA follows: TGTGCCTGGAACCGCGGGGGTAGGGCTGAAAAACTGTTTTTT. Its protein is CAWNRGGRAEKLFF.

The gene calls are TRBV10-3 and TRBJ2-1; the D gene is possibly TRBD2 (6 bases). The germline V gene encodes CDR1 ENHRY and CDR2 SYGVKD. The CDR3 sequence is 15 residues long. Trimming stripped 3 bases from V and 4 bases from J, with 13 bases between. CDR3 loop: CAISDGGRQYNEQFF. The CDR3 bases are TGTGCCATCAGTGATGGAGGGAGGCAATACAATGAGCAGTTCTTC.

The rearrangement links TRBV7-3 to TRBJ1-1; D is unresolved. Germline values: CDR1 SGHTA, CDR2 FQGTGA. Trimming cost V 2 bases and J 5 bases, with 15 bases left between them. This CDR3 region has 15 residues. CDR3 amino acids: CASSLSGGIRTEAFF. The CDR3 nucleotides are TGTGCCAGCAGCTTATCCGGAGGTATCCGAACTGAAGCTTTCTTT.

V usage is TRBV28 and J usage is TRBJ1-5, with TRBD1 identical over 7 bases. After removal of 6 bases from V and 6 bases from J, the junction contained 8 bases not matched to a gene. Germline assignment: CDR1 MDHEN and CDR2 SYDVKM. The CDR3 runs 14 residues. CDR3 loop: CASRPGTAGQPQHF. DNA for the CDR3: TGTGCCAGCAGGCCCGGGACAGCGGGTCAGCCCCAGCATTTT.

The J gene is TRBJ2-7, the V gene TRBV4-2; 11 bases map to TRBD2. Germline CDR1 and CDR2: LGHNA and YNFKEQ. This CDR3 has 17 residues. J was trimmed by 3 bases and V by 0 bases; bases with no gene match: 7. The CDR3 protein is CASSQDQLAGGIYEQYF. CDR3 DNA sequence: TGTGCCAGCAGCCAAGATCAGTTAGCGGGAGGGATCTACGAGCAGTACTTC.

This rearrangement joins TRBV24-1 to TRBJ1-2, with 9 positions matching TRBD1. The V gene end was trimmed by 3 bases and the J gene end by 7 bases; junction bases not matched to a gene: 14. In germline, CDR1 is KGHDR, CDR2 SFDVKD. This CDR3 spans 17 amino acids. CDR3 DNA sequence: TGTGCCACCAGTGATCAGCGTCCGGGACAGGGTAGTTTTGGCTACACCTTC. Translated, it gives CATSDQRPGQGSFGYTF.

The chain has TRBV7-9 and TRBJ1-1; 9 bases are shared with TRBD1. CDR1 is SEHNR and CDR2 is FQNEAQ in the germline V gene (reference sequence). The CDR3 consists of 16 residues. V lost 5 bases, J lost 5 bases, and 12 bases stayed unmatched. Here the CDR3 DNA reads TGTGCCAGCAGCCCCGGGACAGGGCCAGAAGGGACTGAAGCTTTCTTT. Its protein is CASSPGTGPEGTEAFF.

This chain uses TRBV2 with TRBJ2-2, with TRBD1 identical over 8 bases. The CDR3 has 16 amino acids. J gave up 4 bases and V 3 bases, and 7 bases lay outside the gene matches. The germline V gene encodes CDR1 SNHLY and CDR2 FYNNEI. The CDR3 sequence is CASSDGAGGITGELFF. In DNA form, the CDR3 reads TGTGCCAGCAGTGACGGAGCAGGGGGCATCACCGGGGAGCTGTTTTTT.

The chain employs TRBV30 and TRBJ2-5; D uncertain. Trimming cost V 1 base and J 5 bases, with 11 bases left between them. The length of the CDR3 is 13 residues. From germline, CDR1 is GTSNPN and CDR2 SVGIG (reference sequence). The CDR3 sequence: CAWSAHLMETQYF. The DNA of the CDR3 is TGTGCCTGGAGTGCTCACCTAATGGAGACCCAGTACTTC.

This clone was observed at least ten times. The rearrangement uses TRBV14 and TRBJ2-7; perhaps TRBD1 as D (5 bases). V lost 3 bases, J lost 2 bases, and 5 bases lay in between. The CDR3 consists of 12 residues. Germline-derived CDR1 and CDR2 are SGHDN and FVKESK. CDR3 nucleotides: TGTGCCAGCAGCCAGACAGCCTACGAGCAGTACTTC. Translating gives CASSQTAYEQYF.

The J gene is TRBJ2-3, the V gene TRBV4-3, with 9 positions matching TRBD1. In germline, CDR1 is LGHNA, CDR2 YSLEER. CDR3 size: 17 residues. V lost 0 bases, J lost 5 bases, and 9 bases stayed unmatched. This chain's CDR3 is CASSQDGWGQGEDTQYF. Written as DNA, the CDR3 is TGCGCCAGCAGCCAAGATGGGTGGGGACAGGGAGAAGATACGCAGTATTTT.

The rearrangement uses TRBV7-8 and TRBJ2-1; 7 bases are shared with TRBD2. The germline CDR1 and CDR2 sequences are SGHVS and FQNEAQ. V lost 3 bases to trimming and J lost 3 bases; unmatched junction nucleotides: 5. The CDR3 is made up of 15 amino acids. CDR3 sequence (DNA): TGTGCCAGCAGCTTGCTAGCGGACCTCTACAATGAGCAGTTCTTC. Residues: CASSLLADLYNEQFF.

The chain uses TRBV13 and TRBJ2-7, with a weak D call TRBD1 (7 bases). Germline V gene data show CDR1 as PRHDT and CDR2 as FYEKMQ (reference sequence). Trimming left V 1 base short and J 5 bases short, with 15 bases between. This CDR3 is built from 15 residues. CDR3 in amino acids: CASSLEPGGSDEQYF. CDR3 sequence (DNA): TGTGCCAGCAGCTTAGAGCCAGGGGGGAGTGACGAGCAGTACTTC. The complete variable domain, with remaining parts taken from reference TRBV13 and TRBJ2-7, reads AAGVIQSPRHLIKEKRETATLKCYPIPRHDTVYWYQQGPGQDPQFLISFYEKMQSDKGSIPDRFSAQQFSDYHSELNMSSLELGDSALYFCASSLEPGGSDEQYFGPGTRLTVT.

V and J are TRBV19 and TRBJ2-7; D is undetermined. The CDR3 contains 11 residues. The germline V gene encodes CDR1 LNHDA and CDR2 SQIVND (reference sequence). V dropped 4 bases and J dropped 3 bases, with 4 bases sitting between them. Here the CDR3 DNA reads TGTGCCAGTAGTACCGGCTACGAGCAGTACTTC. Its translation: CASSTGYEQYF.

As DNA, the CDR3 is TGCGCCAGCAGCCTTATAAGCGAATCCTCCTACGAGCAGTACGTC. Its translation: CASSLISESSYEQYV. This chain joins TRBV4-1 and TRBJ2-7; D unresolved. Germline V lookup: CDR1 MGHRA, CDR2 YSYEKL. The CDR3 runs to 15 residues. V lost 4 bases and J 0 bases, leaving 13 bases between the germline ends.

The genes are TRBV2 and TRBJ2-1, with TRBD2 matching 12 bases. There are 16 residues in the CDR3. V lost 1 base, J lost 6 bases, and 4 bases stayed unmatched. In germline, CDR1 is SNHLY, CDR2 FYNNEI. The CDR3 spells CASSEELAGGFNEQFF. The CDR3 DNA reads as TGTGCCAGCAGTGAAGAACTAGCGGGAGGCTTCAATGAGCAGTTCTTC. Full variable domain (rest looked up from reference TRBV2 and TRBJ2-1): EPEVTQTPSHQVTQMGQEVILRCVPISNHLYFYWYRQILGQKVEFLVSFYNNEISEKSEIFDDQFSVERPDGSNFTLKIRSTKLEDSAMYFCASSEELAGGFNEQFFGPGTRLTVL.

Written as DNA, the CDR3 is TGTGCCAGCAAGGACGGGGGATATGAGACCCAGTACTTC. Its translation: CASKDGGYETQYF. The J gene is TRBJ2-5, the V gene TRBV5-6; a possible D gene is TRBD2 (6 bases). Germline V gives CDR1 SGHDT, CDR2 YYEEEE. This CDR3 region has 13 residues. V was clipped by 6 bases and J by 5 bases, with 14 bases between them.

This rearrangement joins TRBV5-4 to TRBJ1-1; the match to TRBD1 covers 8 bases. CDR1 SGHNT and CDR2 YYREEE come from the germline V gene (reference sequence). V dropped 0 bases and J dropped 3; count of bases not matched to a gene: 7. CDR3 length equals 16 residues. The CDR3 sequence is CASSLEPGGAYTEAFF. The DNA of the CDR3 is TGTGCCAGCAGCTTGGAGCCAGGGGGCGCGTACACTGAAGCTTTCTTT. The entire variable domain, with the rest obtained from reference TRBV5-4 and TRBJ1-1, is as follows: ETGVTQSPTHLIKTRGQQVTLRCSSQSGHNTVSWYQQALGQGPQFIFQYYREEENGRGNFPPRFSGLQFPNYSSELNVNALELDDSALYLCASSLEPGGAYTEAFFGQGTRLTVV.

This clone was seen just once. The rearrangement links TRBV9 to TRBJ2-2; possible D gene TRBD1, 6 bases. The CDR3 contains 13 residues. Deletions cut 2 bases from V and 5 bases from J, with 7 bases between. Germline V gives CDR1 SGDLS, CDR2 YYNGEE. CDR3 protein: CASSVQGTGELFF. CDR3 DNA: TGTGCCAGCAGCGTCCAGGGGACCGGGGAGCTGTTTTTT. The full variable domain, in which reference TRBV9 and TRBJ2-2 provide the parts outside the CDR3, is DSGVTQTPKHLITATGQRVTLRCSPRSGDLSVYWYQQSLDQGLQFLIQYYNGEERAKGNILERFSAQQFPDLHSELNLSSLELGDSALYFCASSVQGTGELFFGEGSRLTVL.

This chain joins TRBV10-3 and TRBJ2-1, with 9 positions matching TRBD2. The germline gives CDR1 ENHRY, CDR2 SYGVKD. The junction had 9 bases not matched to a gene; V was cut back by 6 bases and J by 0 bases. The CDR3 is made up of 17 amino acids. The DNA for the CDR3 is TGTGCCATCAGCAAGACTAGCGGAGCCCTCTCCTACAATGAGCAGTTCTTC. Its protein product is CAISKTSGALSYNEQFF.

J is TRBJ2-1 and V is TRBV5-1, with 13 bases identical to TRBD2. Germline trimming cut 0 bases from V and 7 bases from J; bases unmatched to any gene: 4. This CDR3 contains 16 residues. Germline V lookup: CDR1 SGHRS, CDR2 YFSETQ. CDR3 loop: CASSLGLAGGLNEQFF. The CDR3 region has the DNA TGCGCCAGCAGCTTGGGACTAGCGGGAGGATTAAATGAGCAGTTCTTC.

The rearrangement uses TRBV9 and TRBJ1-4, with 8 bases aligning to TRBD1. V dropped 2 bases and J dropped 8; count of bases not matched to a gene: 5. This CDR3 spans 14 amino acids. CDR1 and CDR2 from the germline V gene are SGDLS and YYNGEE. CDR3 bases: TGTGCCAGCAGCGTGCAGGGGGCGAACGAAAAACTGTTTTTT. Protein: CASSVQGANEKLFF.